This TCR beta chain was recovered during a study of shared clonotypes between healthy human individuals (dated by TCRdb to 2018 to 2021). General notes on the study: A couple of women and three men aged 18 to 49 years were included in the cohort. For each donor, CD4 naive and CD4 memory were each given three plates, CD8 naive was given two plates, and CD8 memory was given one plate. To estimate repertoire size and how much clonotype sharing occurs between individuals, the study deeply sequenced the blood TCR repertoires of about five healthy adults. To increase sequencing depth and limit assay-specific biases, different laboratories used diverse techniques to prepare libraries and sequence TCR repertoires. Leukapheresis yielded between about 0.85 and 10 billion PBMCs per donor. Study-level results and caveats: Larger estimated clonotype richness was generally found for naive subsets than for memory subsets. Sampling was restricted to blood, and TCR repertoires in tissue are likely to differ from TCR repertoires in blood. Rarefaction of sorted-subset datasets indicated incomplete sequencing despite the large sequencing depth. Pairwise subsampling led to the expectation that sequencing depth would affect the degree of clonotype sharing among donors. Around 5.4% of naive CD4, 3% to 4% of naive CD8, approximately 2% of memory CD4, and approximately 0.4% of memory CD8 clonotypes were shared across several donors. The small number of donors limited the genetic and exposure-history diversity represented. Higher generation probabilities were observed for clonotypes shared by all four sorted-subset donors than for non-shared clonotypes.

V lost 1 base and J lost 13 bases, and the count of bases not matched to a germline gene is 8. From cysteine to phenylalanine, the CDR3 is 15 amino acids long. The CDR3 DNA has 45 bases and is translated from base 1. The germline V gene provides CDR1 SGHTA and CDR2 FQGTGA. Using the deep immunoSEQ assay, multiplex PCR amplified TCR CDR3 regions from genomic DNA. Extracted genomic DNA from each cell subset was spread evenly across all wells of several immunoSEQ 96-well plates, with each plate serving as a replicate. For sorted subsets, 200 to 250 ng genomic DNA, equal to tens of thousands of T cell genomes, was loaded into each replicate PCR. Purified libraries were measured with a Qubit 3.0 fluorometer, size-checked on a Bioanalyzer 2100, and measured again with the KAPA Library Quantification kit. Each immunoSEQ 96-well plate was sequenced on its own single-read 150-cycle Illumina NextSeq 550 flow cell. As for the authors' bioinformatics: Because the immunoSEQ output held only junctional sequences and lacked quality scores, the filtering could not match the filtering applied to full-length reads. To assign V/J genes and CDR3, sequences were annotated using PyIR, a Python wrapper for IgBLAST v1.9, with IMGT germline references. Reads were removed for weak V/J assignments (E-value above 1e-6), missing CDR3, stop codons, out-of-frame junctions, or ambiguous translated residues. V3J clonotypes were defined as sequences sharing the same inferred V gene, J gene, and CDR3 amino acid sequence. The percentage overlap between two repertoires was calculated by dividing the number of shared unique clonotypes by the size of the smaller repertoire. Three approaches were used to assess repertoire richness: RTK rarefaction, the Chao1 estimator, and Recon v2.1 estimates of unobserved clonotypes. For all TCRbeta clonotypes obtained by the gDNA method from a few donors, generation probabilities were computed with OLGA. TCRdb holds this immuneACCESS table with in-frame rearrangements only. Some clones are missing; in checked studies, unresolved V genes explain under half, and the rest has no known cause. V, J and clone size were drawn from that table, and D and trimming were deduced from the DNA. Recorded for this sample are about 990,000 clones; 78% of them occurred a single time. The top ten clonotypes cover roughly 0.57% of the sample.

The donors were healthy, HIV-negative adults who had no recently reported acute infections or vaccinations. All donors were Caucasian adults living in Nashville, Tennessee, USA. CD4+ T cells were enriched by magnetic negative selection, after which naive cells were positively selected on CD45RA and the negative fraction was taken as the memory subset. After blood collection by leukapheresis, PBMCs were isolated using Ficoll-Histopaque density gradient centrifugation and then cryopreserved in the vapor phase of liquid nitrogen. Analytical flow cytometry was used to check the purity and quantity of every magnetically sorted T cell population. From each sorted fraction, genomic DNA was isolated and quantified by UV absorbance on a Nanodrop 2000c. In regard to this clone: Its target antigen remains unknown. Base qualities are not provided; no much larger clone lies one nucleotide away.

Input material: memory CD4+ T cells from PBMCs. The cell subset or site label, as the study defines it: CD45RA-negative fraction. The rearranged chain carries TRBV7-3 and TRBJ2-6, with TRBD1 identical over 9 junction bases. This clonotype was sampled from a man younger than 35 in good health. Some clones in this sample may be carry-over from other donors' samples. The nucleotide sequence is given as TGTGCCAGCAGCTTAATCGGGACAGGGCTAGAGGTCCTGACTTTC. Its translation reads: CASSLIGTGLEVLTF.